These T cell receptor beta chains were read from a single sample in a study of blood T cell repertoires in COVID-19. The assay was immunoSEQ multiplex PCR, and TCRdb's table has in-frame clones only and misses some. This table holds some 510,000 clones, 88% found once. Sequencing was carried out using PBMCs or T cells enriched from blood (not recorded which). The receptors derive from a woman aged 40-49 years who had recovered from COVID-19. Each CDR3 is given with its conserved first and last residue. The D gene is left open where the match is weak. Only part of the rows carry a size: once, few, many, or a class if the clone is expanded.

d_gene,j_gene,abundance,v_gene,CDR3nt,CDR3aa
.,TRBJ1-1,.,TRBV29-1,TGCAGCGTTGAGGCAGGGAGGGCTGAAGCTTTCTTT,CSVEAGRAEAFF
.,TRBJ2-1,.,TRBV19,TGTGCCAGTAGTATAGGGGGCACCCAGTTCTTC,CASSIGGTQFF
.,TRBJ2-3,.,TRBV19,TGTGCCAGTAGCCTGCTGTTGGACGGGGTAAGCACAGATACGCAGTATTTT,CASSLLLDGVSTDTQYF
.,TRBJ1-1,.,TRBV7-8,TGTGCCAGCAGCTTAGCGGGGTTCGGGGTTAACACTGAAGCTTTCTTT,CASSLAGFGVNTEAFF
TRBD1,TRBJ1-3,.,TRBV13,TGTGCCAGCAGCCCCAGGACAGGACAATTATTCTCTGGAAACACCATATATTTT,CASSPRTGQLFSGNTIYF
.,TRBJ1-1,.,TRBV6-5,TGTGCCAGCAGTCGACAGTCCACTGAAGCTTTCTTT,CASSRQSTEAFF
.,TRBJ1-1,.,TRBV6-5,TGTGCCAGCAGTTATGCTACGAACACTGAAGCTTTCTTT,CASSYATNTEAFF
.,TRBJ2-1,once,TRBV5-6,TGTGCCAGCAGCTTGAACAGGGCCTACAATGAGCAGTTCTTC,CASSLNRAYNEQFF
.,TRBJ1-5,.,TRBV4-2,TGTGCCAGCAGCCAAGAGATTAGCAGCAATCAGCCCCAGCATTTT,CASSQEISSNQPQHF
.,TRBJ2-5,.,TRBV29-1,TGCAGCGTTGGGGCAGTCCAAGAGACCCAGTACTTC,CSVGAVQETQYF
TRBD1,TRBJ2-5,once,TRBV11-2,TGTGCCAGCAGCCCAAGCCGGGACAGAGAGACCCAGTACTTC,CASSPSRDRETQYF
TRBD1,TRBJ1-1,.,TRBV3-1/TRBV3-2,TGTGCCAGCAGCCAAGACCGGGACAGGGGTGAGAACACTGAAGCTTTCTTT,CASSQDRDRGENTEAFF
TRBD1,TRBJ1-4,once,TRBV7-2,TGTGCCAGCAGATCCGGGACAGGGGATGAAAAACTGTTTTTT,CASRSGTGDEKLFF
.,TRBJ1-1,.,TRBV10-3,TGTGCCATCAGACGACAGGCGAACACTGAAGCTTTCTTT,CAIRRQANTEAFF
.,TRBJ2-1,.,TRBV5-1,TGCGCCAGCAGCTTGGCGCTAGCCTACAATGAGCAGTTCTTC,CASSLALAYNEQFF
.,TRBJ1-2,.,TRBV3-1/TRBV3-2,TGTGCCAGCAGACCCGCCAGGGGAGATGGCTACACCTTC,CASRPARGDGYTF
.,TRBJ2-7,.,TRBV11-2,TGTGCCAGCAGCTTAGAACAGGCCTACGAGCAGTACTTC,CASSLEQAYEQYF
.,TRBJ2-7,.,TRBV9,TGTGCCAGCAGCCCGGGTTCAACAGGGGGGGTCTACGAGCAGTACTTC,CASSPGSTGGVYEQYF
TRBD1,TRBJ2-7,.,TRBV6-5,TGTGCCAGCACCAGGACAGGATCCTACGAGCAGTACTTC,CASTRTGSYEQYF
TRBD2,TRBJ2-5,.,TRBV18,TGTGCCAGCTCACCATCTTGGACTAGCCAAGAGACCCAGTACTTC,CASSPSWTSQETQYF
TRBD1,TRBJ2-7,.,TRBV5-1,TGCGCCAGCAGCGGGTCCGGGACAGGCTACGAGCAGTACTTC,CASSGSGTGYEQYF
.,TRBJ2-1,.,TRBV6-1,TGTGCCAGCAGTGAAGGGGGGCGCATATCCTACAATGAGCAGTTCTTC,CASSEGGRISYNEQFF
.,TRBJ1-5,.,TRBV15,TGTGCCACCAGCAGAGACCCCGCGGGAGGGACCCAGCCCCAGCATTTT,CATSRDPAGGTQPQHF
.,TRBJ2-1,once,TRBV19,TGTGCCAGTCAGGGCCGGGACTCCGTATACAATGAGCAGTTCTTC,CASQGRDSVYNEQFF
.,TRBJ2-5,.,TRBV5-1,TGCGCCAGCAGCTTGGAACGGGGTGGGGAGACCCAGTACTTC,CASSLERGGETQYF
TRBD2,TRBJ2-3,.,TRBV12-5,TGTGCTAGTGGTTTGGTACCAAAGCGGGAAGTAGCAGATACGCAGTATTTT,CASGLVPKREVADTQYF
TRBD2,TRBJ2-2,.,TRBV27,TGTGCCAGCAGTCAACTAGCGGGAGGGTTCACCGGGGAGCTGTTTTTT,CASSQLAGGFTGELFF
.,TRBJ2-3,.,TRBV25-1,TGTGCCACCGCGGACGGACTAACTAGCACAGATACGCAGTATTTT,CATADGLTSTDTQYF
TRBD1,TRBJ1-1,.,TRBV11-2,TGTGCCAGCAGCTTTACAGGGGGGAGAGGGGCTGAAGCTTTCTTT,CASSFTGGRGAEAFF
.,TRBJ1-1,.,TRBV5-1,TGCGCCAGCAGCCCCGGGGGGGGTACTGAAGCTTTCTTT,CASSPGGGTEAFF
.,TRBJ1-2,.,TRBV7-9,TGTGCCAGCAGCCCAGGATTGACAGTCTCTAACTATGGCTACACCTTC,CASSPGLTVSNYGYTF
TRBD1,TRBJ1-4,.,TRBV2,TGTGCCAGCAGTGAAGCACAACAGGGGATATTAGTTGAAAAACTGTTTTTT,CASSEAQQGILVEKLFF
.,TRBJ1-6,.,TRBV7-9,TGTGCCAGCAGCACCACAGGGCTAGGTTCACCCCTCCACTTT,CASSTTGLGSPLHF
.,TRBJ1-1,.,TRBV12-3/TRBV12-4,TGTGCCAGCAGTTTAGTAGAGAACACTGAAGCTTTCTTT,CASSLVENTEAFF
TRBD1,TRBJ1-6,.,TRBV29-1,TGCAGCGCTGGGACAGGGGGCAATTCACCCCTCCACTTT,CSAGTGGNSPLHF
.,TRBJ1-5,once,TRBV6-2/TRBV6-3,TGTGCCAGCAGCCTCAACAATAATATCGGGACCCAGCATTTT,CASSLNNNIGTQHF
TRBD1,TRBJ1-1,.,TRBV9,TGTGCCAGCAGCACTACGGACAGGGGGCTCGGTGCTTTCTTT,CASSTTDRGLGAFF
TRBD1,TRBJ2-5,once,TRBV11-2,TGTGCCAGCAGCGCCACAGGGGGCTGGGAGACCCAGTACTTC,CASSATGGWETQYF
.,TRBJ1-5,.,TRBV19,TGTGCCAGTAGTACTCATTGGGAGGGACGGGGCAATCAGCCCCAGCATTTT,CASSTHWEGRGNQPQHF